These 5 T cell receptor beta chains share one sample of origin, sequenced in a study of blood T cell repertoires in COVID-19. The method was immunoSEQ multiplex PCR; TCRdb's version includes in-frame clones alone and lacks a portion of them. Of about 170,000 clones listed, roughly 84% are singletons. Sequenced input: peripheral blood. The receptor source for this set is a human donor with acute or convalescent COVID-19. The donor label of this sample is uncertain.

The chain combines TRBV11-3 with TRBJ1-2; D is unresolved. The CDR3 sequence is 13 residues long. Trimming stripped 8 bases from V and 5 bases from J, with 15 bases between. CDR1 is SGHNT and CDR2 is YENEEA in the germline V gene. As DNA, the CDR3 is TGTGCCAGCCGAGGGAGGAGCAGTTATGGCTACACCTTC. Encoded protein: CASRGRSSYGYTF.

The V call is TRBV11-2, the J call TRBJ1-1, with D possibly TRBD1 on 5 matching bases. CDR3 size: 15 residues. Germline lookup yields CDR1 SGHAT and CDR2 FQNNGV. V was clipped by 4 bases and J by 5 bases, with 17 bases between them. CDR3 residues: CASSSRGGGWTEAFF. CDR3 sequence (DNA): TGTGCCAGCAGCTCCCGTGGGGGGGGGTGGACTGAAGCTTTCTTT. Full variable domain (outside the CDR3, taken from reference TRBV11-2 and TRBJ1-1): EAGVAQSPRYKIIEKRQSVAFWCNPISGHATLYWYQQILGQGPKLLIQFQNNGVVDDSQLPKDRFSAERLKGVDSTLKIQPAKLEDSAVYLCASSSRGGGWTEAFFGQGTRLTVV.

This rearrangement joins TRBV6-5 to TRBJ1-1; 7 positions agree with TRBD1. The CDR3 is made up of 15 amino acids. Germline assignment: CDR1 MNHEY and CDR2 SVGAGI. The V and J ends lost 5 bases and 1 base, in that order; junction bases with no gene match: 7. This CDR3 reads CASSPTGLGNTEAFF. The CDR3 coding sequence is TGTGCCAGCAGTCCGACAGGGCTAGGGAACACTGAAGCTTTCTTT.

CDR3 in DNA: TGTGCCAGCAGCTTAGATCGTTCTGAAGCTTTCTTT. It translates to CASSLDRSEAFF. The chain couples TRBV11-3 to TRBJ1-1, with D unclear. CDR1 and CDR2 (germline): SGHNT, YENEEA. CDR3 length: 12 residues. Trimming removed 0 bases at V and 6 bases at J, with 5 bases between.

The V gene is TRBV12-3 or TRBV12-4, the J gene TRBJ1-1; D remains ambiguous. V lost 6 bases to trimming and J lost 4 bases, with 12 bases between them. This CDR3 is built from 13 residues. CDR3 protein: CASSLGETTEAFF. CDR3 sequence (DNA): TGTGCCAGCAGCCTTGGGGAGACCACTGAAGCTTTCTTT.